This passage covers 10 T cell receptor beta chains from one sample sequenced in a study of CD8 T cells in ankylosing spondylitis (dated by TCRdb to the late 2010s). What the work shows at the level of the full study, not this receptor alone: Blood from ankylosing spondylitis patients appeared to be characterized by a TCR beta motif made up of under ten highly homologous amino acid variants.

For these TCRs, the target antigens are not known. Library preparation used 5' RACE. TCRdb shows the sequencer as Illumina HiSeq 2500. TCRdb reanalyzed the raw reads on its own, using fastp at Q25 for trimming and MiXCR for clone calling, and kept in-frame beta chains. A single entry per CDR3 protein holds the most common genes and DNA from its merged rows. The sample has about 130,000 distinct CDR3 sequences on record, 15% to 20% of them singletons. The ten largest account for approximately 33% of the sample. Input material: blood, either unsorted or a sorted T cell fraction (not recorded which). Receptor source: a male donor with ankylosing spondylitis.

In its sample, this clonotype was seen many times. The chain has TRBV5-1 and TRBJ2-7; D is possibly TRBD2 (5 bases). The CDR3 runs to 15 residues. Germline-derived CDR1 and CDR2 are SGHRS and YFSETQ. Trimming left V 0 bases short and J 7 bases short, with 17 bases between. CDR3 sequence (DNA): TGCGCCAGCAGCTTGGGAACACGCCGGGGTATGGAGCAGTACTTC. Protein product: CASSLGTRRGMEQYF.

This chain connects TRBV28 to TRBJ2-1, with 10 bases aligning to TRBD2. The CDR3 is made up of 14 amino acids. V shed 4 bases, J shed 5 bases, and the junction held 2 bases outside the gene matches. Germline V lookup: CDR1 MDHEN, CDR2 SYDVKM. CDR3 sequence reads: CASSWLAGDNEQFF. The CDR3 DNA is TGTGCCAGCAGTTGGCTAGCGGGGGACAATGAGCAGTTCTTC.

This clonotype appeared many times. The chain employs TRBV29-1 and TRBJ1-2; possible D gene TRBD1, 5 bases. This CDR3 spans 12 amino acids. Trimming cost V 6 bases and J 4 bases, with 12 bases left between them. Germline V gene sequence: CDR1 SQVTM, CDR2 ANQGSEA. In DNA form, the CDR3 reads TGCAGCGTCCCCGGACAAAGCTATGGCTACACCTTC. Translated, it gives CSVPGQSYGYTF.

CDR3 DNA sequence: TGTGCCAGCAGTTTTGTGGGGTCTGGAAACACCATATATTTT. Protein sequence: CASSFVGSGNTIYF. The chain has TRBV12-3 or TRBV12-4 and TRBJ1-3; no clear D. The V end lost 3 bases, the J end lost 1 base, and 7 bases lay between the germline ends. CDR3 length: 14 residues.

This clonotype was recorded a few times. The rearrangement joins TRBV27 to TRBJ2-2, with 9 positions matching TRBD1. Germline values: CDR1 MNHEY, CDR2 SMNVEV (reference sequence). The CDR3 contains 15 residues. V trimming: 5 bases; J trimming: 5 bases; junction bases outside the gene matches: 6. CDR3 DNA sequence: TGTGCCAGCAGTATCACGACAGGGGGTACCGGGGAGCTGTTTTTT. This gives the protein CASSITTGGTGELFF.

The chain has TRBV10-3 and TRBJ2-1; no clear D. The CDR3 runs 16 residues. CDR1 and CDR2 from the germline V gene are ENHRY and SYGVKD. V shed 4 bases and J shed 4 bases, with 17 bases lying between them. This CDR3 is CAISGSQVREYNEQFF. CDR3 bases: TGTGCCATCAGTGGGTCCCAAGTCAGAGAGTACAATGAGCAGTTCTTC.

The chain joins TRBV5-6 to TRBJ2-7; 8 nucleotides align to TRBD1. The CDR3 has 14 residues. The germline V gene encodes CDR1 SGHDT and CDR2 YYEEEE. The V gene end was trimmed by 2 bases and the J gene end by 4 bases; junction bases not matched to a gene: 5. The CDR3 is CASSFGTGDYEQYF. CDR3 DNA: TGTGCCAGCAGCTTTGGGACAGGCGATTACGAGCAGTACTTC.

The sample holds a few counts of this clonotype. This chain connects TRBV20-1 to TRBJ2-3, with 7 bases matching TRBD2. Looked up from germline, CDR1 is DFQATT and CDR2 is SNEGSKA (reference sequence). The length of the CDR3 is 17 residues. V trimming: 0 bases; J trimming: 0 bases; junction bases outside the gene matches: 9. CDR3 sequence: CSARDLWTSDSTDTQYF. The CDR3 DNA reads TGCAGTGCTAGAGATCTGTGGACTAGTGATAGCACAGATACGCAGTATTTT.

This clonotype was counted ten times or more. This chain connects TRBV28 to TRBJ2-7; 8 bases map to TRBD1. J gave up 0 bases and V 5 bases, and 12 bases lay outside the gene matches. This CDR3 contains 17 residues. The germline V gene has CDR1 MDHEN and CDR2 SYDVKM. CDR3 in amino acids: CASSIPLTGDGSYEQYF. CDR3 bases: TGTGCCAGCAGTATCCCGCTGACAGGGGATGGCTCCTACGAGCAGTACTTC.

CDR3 amino acids: CASSVVGRLAGDTQYF. In DNA form, the CDR3 reads TGTGCCAGCAGCGTAGTGGGTCGGCTAGCGGGAGATACGCAGTATTTT. This chain links TRBV9 with TRBJ2-3, with TRBD2 identical over 8 bases. Germline loops: CDR1 SGDLS, CDR2 YYNGEE. After removal of 0 bases from V and 5 bases from J, the junction contained 8 bases not matched to a gene. The CDR3 runs 16 residues.